The clone carrying this T cell receptor beta chain was observed a few times. This CDR3 contains 15 residues. The V and J ends lost 8 bases and 9 bases, in that order; junction bases with no gene match: 15. Per germline, CDR1 WNHNN and CDR2 SYGVQD (reference sequence). Authors' methods: Amplification with reference gene primers provided the estimates of nucleated cell counts. Using immunoSEQ multiplex PCR, the repertoire was profiled, and TCRdb retains in-frame clones only, with some absent. V and J calls and clone size are copied from that table; D and trimming were computed from the DNA. The sample contains approximately 120,000 clones, 70% to 90% of which appear only once. This specimen belongs to a study of blood T cell repertoires in COVID-19. Study-wide background: The study drew acute and convalescent COVID-19 samples from the United States, Italy and Spain. PBMCs, B-cell-depleted T cells, or T cells were the source of the cDNA or gDNA that made up the material.

The clonotype comes from a human donor in a cohort sampled during active COVID-19. The sequenced sample consisted of peripheral blood. The chain couples TRBV10-1 to TRBJ1-5; 8 bases agree with TRBD1. The CDR3 DNA is TGCGCCAGCGCGAGAGTTAGGACAGGGAAGACGCCCCAGCATTTT. Its protein product is CASARVRTGKTPQHF.